The T cell receptor (beta chain) under discussion was sequenced for a study of CD8+ T cells in alopecia areata. Turning to the study itself: Oral tofacitinib, 5 to 10 mg twice daily, was given in an open-label trial.

cDNA prepared by RNA extraction and subsequent reverse transcription served as the template for sequencing. Assay: immunoSEQ multiplex PCR; the TCRdb copy retains only in-frame clones and omits some. The data show roughly 250,000 clones, approximately 60% seen once. Trimming shortened V by 0 bases and J by 1 base, and 12 bases separated the two germline ends. The germline V gene encodes CDR1 SGHRS and CDR2 YFSETQ. The CDR3 covers 16 residues. Treatment meaning: oral pan-JAK inhibitor, 5-10 mg twice daily. Alopecia areata patients provided lesional scalp punch biopsies and peripheral blood, both collected for the study.

This sequence was found in a human donor with alopecia areata. The rearrangement joins TRBV5-1 to TRBJ2-3; D is perhaps TRBD2 (6 bases). The source material was CD4+ T cells sorted from blood, sampled at roughly week 52, from a patient treated with tofacitinib. The CDR3 region is CASSLEPGVGTDTQYF. Here the CDR3 DNA reads TGCGCCAGCAGCTTGGAGCCGGGGGTTGGCACAGATACGCAGTATTTT.